The 11 T cell receptor beta chains in this list originate from one sample, sequenced in a study of technical replicates of blood from several donors. Using immunoSEQ multiplex PCR, the repertoire was profiled, and TCRdb retains in-frame clones only, with some absent. The sample has 55,000 to 75,000 clones; approximately 94% are singletons. Sequencing input: PBMCs. The receptors were sampled from a human donor in good health. Some clones in this sample may be carry-over from other donors' samples.

The chain employs TRBV6-6 and TRBJ2-3, with 8 bases lining up with TRBD2. The CDR3 sequence is 16 residues long. Germline-derived CDR1 and CDR2 are MNHNY and SVGAGI (reference sequence). V lost 5 bases and J lost 8; bases outside the gene matches: 15. CDR3 nucleotides: TGTGCCAGCAGTCCCGGGGGGGCGGGGAGTCCCGGTACGCAGTATTTT. Encoded protein: CASSPGGAGSPGTQYF.

The V and J genes are TRBV12-5 and TRBJ2-3; D is uncertain. The CDR3 totals 12 residues. Germline values: CDR1 LGHNT, CDR2 FRNRAP. V was pared by 10 bases and J by 2 bases, with 10 bases between. The CDR3 DNA sequence: TGTGCTACTACTACGAACACAGATACGCAGTATTTT. It encodes CATTTNTDTQYF.

The chain joins TRBV5-4 to TRBJ2-1; D perhaps matches TRBD2 (6 bases). V dropped 3 bases and J dropped 0 bases, with 10 bases sitting between them. Germline V CDR1 and CDR2: SGHNT, YYREEE (reference sequence). The CDR3 runs 15 residues. CDR3 amino acids: CASSWDLSSYNEQFF. CDR3 sequence (DNA): TGTGCCAGCAGCTGGGACTTGAGCTCCTACAATGAGCAGTTCTTC.

The sample holds one count of this clone. This chain connects TRBV6-1 to TRBJ2-2, with TRBD1 identical over 7 bases. With V trimmed by 4 bases and J by 3 bases, 5 bases remained unmatched. Looked up from germline, CDR1 is MNHNS and CDR2 is SASEGT. This CDR3 is 15 amino acids long. The chain's CDR3 is CASSALDRDTGELFF. In nucleotides, the CDR3 is TGTGCCAGCAGTGCTCTAGACAGGGACACCGGGGAGCTGTTTTTT.

Written as DNA, the CDR3 is TGTGCCAGCAGTGGAAGCGGGAAGGGCACAGATACGCAGTATTTT. It yields the protein CASSGSGKGTDTQYF. The genes are TRBV6-6 and TRBJ2-3; 7 bases align to TRBD2. V was pared by 5 bases and J by 1 base, with 6 bases of the junction left unmatched. Germline V gives CDR1 MNHNY, CDR2 SVGAGI (reference sequence). This CDR3 contains 15 residues.

This clone has a single count. The rearrangement links TRBV5-6 to TRBJ2-3, with a possible D match to TRBD1 (5 bases). This CDR3 is 12 amino acids long. Germline V lookup: CDR1 SGHDT, CDR2 YYEEEE. Trimming shortened V by 5 bases and J by 6 bases, and 10 bases separated the two germline ends. CDR3: CASSHGADTQYF. DNA of the CDR3: TGTGCCAGCAGTCATGGGGCGGATACGCAGTATTTT. The whole variable domain, remainder taken from reference TRBV5-6 and TRBJ2-3, is DAGVTQSPTHLIKTRGQQVTLRCSPKSGHDTVSWYQQALGQGPQFIFQYYEEEERQRGNFPDRFSGHQFPNYSSELNVNALLLGDSALYLCASSHGADTQYFGPGTRLTVL.

In DNA, the CDR3 is TGTGCCGTTGGAGAGCCGGGACAGCCCTACGAGCAGTACTTC. It yields the protein CAVGEPGQPYEQYF. V and J are TRBV28 and TRBJ2-7; 7 bases match TRBD1. Germline CDR1 and CDR2: MDHEN and SYDVKM. The J segment lost 2 bases and the V segment lost 11 bases, leaving 12 bases of the junction unmatched. The CDR3 spans 14 residues.

This rearrangement joins TRBV2 to TRBJ2-2, with D perhaps TRBD1 (6 bases). V lost 10 bases, J lost 5 bases, and 20 bases lay in between. The CDR3 length is 15 residues. Germline loops: CDR1 SNHLY, CDR2 FYNNEI. The CDR3 spells CATRNGTLFTGELFF. The CDR3 DNA sequence: TGTGCCACACGGAACGGGACACTTTTTACCGGGGAGCTGTTTTTT.

V and J are TRBV15 and TRBJ1-1; 8 bases fit TRBD1. The CDR3 has 16 amino acids. Per the germline V gene, CDR1 is LNHNV and CDR2 is YYDKDF (reference sequence). After removal of 2 bases from V and 0 bases from J, the junction contained 5 bases not matched to a gene. Here the CDR3 DNA reads TGTGCCACCAGCAGACCAGGACAGGGCCTGAACACTGAAGCTTTCTTT. Translation: CATSRPGQGLNTEAFF.

This clone was counted a single time. V and J are TRBV6-1 and TRBJ2-1; the match to TRBD1 covers 9 bases. The CDR3 sequence is 15 residues long. Germline V lookup: CDR1 MNHNS, CDR2 SASEGT. After removal of 4 bases from V and 8 bases from J, the junction contained 9 bases not matched to a gene. CDR3 nucleotide sequence: TGTGCCAGCAGTGTAACGGGACAGGGTTGGTATGAGCAGTTCTTC. It encodes CASSVTGQGWYEQFF.

Only one count was recorded for this clone. The V call is TRBV6-6, the J call TRBJ2-7; 10 nucleotides line up with TRBD1. The CDR3 consists of 14 residues. Germline assignment: CDR1 MNHNY and CDR2 SVGAGI (reference sequence). The V segment lost 6 bases and the J segment 0 bases; nucleotides outside the gene matches: 2. CDR3 in amino acids: CASRTGGASYEQYF. The CDR3 bases are TGTGCCAGCAGGACAGGGGGCGCCTCCTACGAGCAGTACTTC.